The clone carrying this T cell receptor (beta chain) was detected once. Its antigen is undetermined. The data are from a study of cytomegalovirus exposure and HLA in healthy donors. Findings and limits, study-wide: In vitro confirmation showed a few CMV-associated chains to be CMV antigen specific. Fewer N-insertions than the roughly 670-donor mean were reportedly shown by an Asian-associated ancestry cluster in a later analysis.

Use of 60 Vbeta and 13 Jbeta primers characterized the PCR. Measured with immunoSEQ multiplex PCR; TCRdb has only the in-frame clones, and not every one. The top ten hold approximately 4.7% of the sample, which has 150,000 to 250,000 clones, 79% seen once. Nominal health characterized the donors when sampled, though unrecorded immune exposures were likely. Trimming removed 0 bases from V and 8 bases from J; junction bases left unmatched: 6. Germline CDR1 reads MNHEY; CDR2 reads SVGAGI. The CDR3 is 15 residues long. The clonotype comes from a woman aged 25 to 45 in good health and CMV-seropositive. What was sequenced was PBMCs. J is TRBJ1-2 and V is TRBV6-5; TRBD1 aligns across 10 bases. Here the CDR3 reads CASSYSGTGESGYTF. The CDR3 region has the DNA TGTGCCAGCAGTTACTCGGGGACAGGGGAGAGCGGCTACACCTTC.